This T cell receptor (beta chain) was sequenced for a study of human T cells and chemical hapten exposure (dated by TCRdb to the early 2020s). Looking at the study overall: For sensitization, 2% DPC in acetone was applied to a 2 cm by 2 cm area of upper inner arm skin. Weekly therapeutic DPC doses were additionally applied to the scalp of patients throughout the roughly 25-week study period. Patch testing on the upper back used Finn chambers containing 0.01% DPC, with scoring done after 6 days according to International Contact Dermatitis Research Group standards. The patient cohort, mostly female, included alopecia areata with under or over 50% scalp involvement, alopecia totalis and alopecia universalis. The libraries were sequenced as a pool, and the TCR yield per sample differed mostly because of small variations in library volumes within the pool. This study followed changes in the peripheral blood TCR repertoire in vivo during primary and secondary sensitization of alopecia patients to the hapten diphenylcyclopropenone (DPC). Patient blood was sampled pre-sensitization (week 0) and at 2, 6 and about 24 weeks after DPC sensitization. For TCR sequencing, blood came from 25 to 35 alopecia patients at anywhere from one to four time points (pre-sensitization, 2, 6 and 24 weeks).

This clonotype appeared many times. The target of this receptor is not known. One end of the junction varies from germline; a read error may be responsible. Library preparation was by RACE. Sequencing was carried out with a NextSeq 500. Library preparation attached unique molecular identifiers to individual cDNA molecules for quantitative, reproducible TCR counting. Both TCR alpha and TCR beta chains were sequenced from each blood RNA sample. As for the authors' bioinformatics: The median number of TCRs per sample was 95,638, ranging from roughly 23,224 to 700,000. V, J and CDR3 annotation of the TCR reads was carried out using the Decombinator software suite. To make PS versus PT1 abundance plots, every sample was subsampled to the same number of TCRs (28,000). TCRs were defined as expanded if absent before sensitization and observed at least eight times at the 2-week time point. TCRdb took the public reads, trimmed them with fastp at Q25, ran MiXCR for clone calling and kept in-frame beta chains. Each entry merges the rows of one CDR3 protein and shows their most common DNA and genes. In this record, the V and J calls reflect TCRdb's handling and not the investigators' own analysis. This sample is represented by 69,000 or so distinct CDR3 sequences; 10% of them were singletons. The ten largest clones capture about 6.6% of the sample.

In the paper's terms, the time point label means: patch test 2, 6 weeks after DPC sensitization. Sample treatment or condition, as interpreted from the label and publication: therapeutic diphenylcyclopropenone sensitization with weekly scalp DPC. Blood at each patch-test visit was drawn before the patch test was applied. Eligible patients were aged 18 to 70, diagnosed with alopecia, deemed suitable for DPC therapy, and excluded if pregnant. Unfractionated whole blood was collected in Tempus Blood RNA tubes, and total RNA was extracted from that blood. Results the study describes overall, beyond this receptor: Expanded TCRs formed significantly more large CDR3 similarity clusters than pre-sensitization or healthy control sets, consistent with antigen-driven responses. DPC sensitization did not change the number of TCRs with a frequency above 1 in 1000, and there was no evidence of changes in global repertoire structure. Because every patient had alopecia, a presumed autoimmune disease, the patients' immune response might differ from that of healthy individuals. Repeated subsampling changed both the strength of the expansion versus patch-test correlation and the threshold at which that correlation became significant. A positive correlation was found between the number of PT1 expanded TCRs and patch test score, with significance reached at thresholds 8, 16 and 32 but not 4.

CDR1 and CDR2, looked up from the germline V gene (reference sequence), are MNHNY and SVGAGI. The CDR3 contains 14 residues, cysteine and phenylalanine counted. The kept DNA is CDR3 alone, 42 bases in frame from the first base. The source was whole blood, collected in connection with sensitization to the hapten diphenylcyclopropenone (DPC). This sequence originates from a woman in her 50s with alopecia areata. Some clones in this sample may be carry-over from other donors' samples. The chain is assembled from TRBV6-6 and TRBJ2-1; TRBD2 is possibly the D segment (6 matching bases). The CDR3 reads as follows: CASSNTGGALLAVF. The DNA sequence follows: TGTGCCAGCAGTAACACCGGAGGGGCCCTTTTGGCAGTCTTC.